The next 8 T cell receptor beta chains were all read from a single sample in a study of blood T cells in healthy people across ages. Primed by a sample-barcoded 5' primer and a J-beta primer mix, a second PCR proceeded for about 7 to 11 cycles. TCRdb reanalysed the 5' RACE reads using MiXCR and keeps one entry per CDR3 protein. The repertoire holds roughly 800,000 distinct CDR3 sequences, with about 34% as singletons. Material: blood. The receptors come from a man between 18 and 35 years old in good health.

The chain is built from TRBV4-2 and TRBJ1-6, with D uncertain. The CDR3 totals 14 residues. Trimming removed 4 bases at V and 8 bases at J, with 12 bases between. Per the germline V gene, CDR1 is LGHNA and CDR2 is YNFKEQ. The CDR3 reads CASSPTKRDSPLHF. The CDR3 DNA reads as TGTGCCAGCAGCCCGACTAAGAGGGATTCACCCCTCCACTTT.

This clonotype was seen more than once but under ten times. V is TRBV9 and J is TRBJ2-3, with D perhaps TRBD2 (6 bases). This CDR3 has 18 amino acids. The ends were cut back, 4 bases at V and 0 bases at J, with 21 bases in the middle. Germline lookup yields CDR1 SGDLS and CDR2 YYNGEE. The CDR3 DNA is TGTGCCAGCAGCCGTAGAGGGCTGGCCCGGGGGAGCACAGATACGCAGTATTTT. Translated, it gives CASSRRGLARGSTDTQYF.

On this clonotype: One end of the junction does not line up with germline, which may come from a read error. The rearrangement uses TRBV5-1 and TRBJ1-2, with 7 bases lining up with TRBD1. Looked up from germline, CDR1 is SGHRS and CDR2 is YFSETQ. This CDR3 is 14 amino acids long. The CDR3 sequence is CTSSSDRATYGYTF. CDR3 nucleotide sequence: TGCACCAGCAGTTCAGACAGGGCCACATATGGCTACACCTTC.

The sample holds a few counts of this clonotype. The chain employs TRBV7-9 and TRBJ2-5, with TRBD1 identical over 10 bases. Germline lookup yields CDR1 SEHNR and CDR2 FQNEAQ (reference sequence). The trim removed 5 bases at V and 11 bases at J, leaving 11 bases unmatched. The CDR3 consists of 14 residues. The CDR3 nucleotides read TGTGCCAGCAGCCCCCTGGACAGGGGGGGTGAGCAGTACTTC. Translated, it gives CASSPLDRGGEQYF.

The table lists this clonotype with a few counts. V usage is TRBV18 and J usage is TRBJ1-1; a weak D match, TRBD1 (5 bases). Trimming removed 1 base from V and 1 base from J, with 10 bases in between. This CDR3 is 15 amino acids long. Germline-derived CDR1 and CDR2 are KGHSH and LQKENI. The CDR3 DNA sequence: TGTGCCAGCTCACCACTCGCAGGGAGGAACACTGAAGCTTTCTTT. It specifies CASSPLAGRNTEAFF.

CDR3 sequence: CASSQPGQGNQPQHF. The CDR3 DNA is TGTGCCAGCAGCCAACCGGGACAGGGTAACCAGCCCCAGCATTTT. The chain is built from TRBV28 and TRBJ1-5; 9 positions match TRBD1. With V trimmed by 6 bases and J by 7 bases, 10 bases remained unmatched. The CDR3 length is 15 residues. Germline CDR1 is MDHEN and CDR2 is SYDVKM.

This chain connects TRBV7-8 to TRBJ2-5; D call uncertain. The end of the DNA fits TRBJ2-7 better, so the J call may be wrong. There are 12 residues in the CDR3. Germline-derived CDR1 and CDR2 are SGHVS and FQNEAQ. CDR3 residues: CASSLERIEQYF. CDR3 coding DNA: TGTGCCAGCAGCTTAGAGCGTATCGAGCAGTACTTC.

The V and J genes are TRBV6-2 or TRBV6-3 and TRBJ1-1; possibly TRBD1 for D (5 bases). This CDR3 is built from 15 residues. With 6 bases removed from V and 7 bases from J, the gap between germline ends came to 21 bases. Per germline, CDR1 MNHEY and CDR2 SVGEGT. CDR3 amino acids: CASRITLTGQVEAFF. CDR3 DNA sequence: TGTGCCAGCAGAATCACCCTAACCGGACAAGTTGAAGCTTTCTTT.